The clone carrying this T cell receptor beta chain was counted only a few times. Its antigen is as yet unknown. The data were taken from a study of response to subunit inactivated influenza vaccine. The study's findings and limits: The authors offered the suggestion that each seasonal influenza vaccination recruits few new T cells.

Via MiXCR, TCRdb re-called the RT-PCR reads, giving one row per CDR3 protein. The sample has 650,000 to 800,000 distinct CDR3 sequences, approximately 15% seen once. The trim removed 2 bases at V and 6 bases at J, leaving 6 bases unmatched. Germline CDR1 is PRHDT and CDR2 is FYEKMQ (reference sequence). The CDR3 extends over 16 amino acids. This chain joins TRBV13 and TRBJ2-1, with 11 bases matching TRBD2. The starting material was PBMCs from blood, obtained roughly 2 weeks before vaccination. This receptor was taken from a man aged 45-65 years who received an inactivated influenza vaccine. CDR3 protein: CASSLRSLAGGNEQFF. CDR3 DNA sequence: TGTGCCAGCAGCTTACGGAGTCTAGCGGGGGGCAATGAGCAGTTCTTC.